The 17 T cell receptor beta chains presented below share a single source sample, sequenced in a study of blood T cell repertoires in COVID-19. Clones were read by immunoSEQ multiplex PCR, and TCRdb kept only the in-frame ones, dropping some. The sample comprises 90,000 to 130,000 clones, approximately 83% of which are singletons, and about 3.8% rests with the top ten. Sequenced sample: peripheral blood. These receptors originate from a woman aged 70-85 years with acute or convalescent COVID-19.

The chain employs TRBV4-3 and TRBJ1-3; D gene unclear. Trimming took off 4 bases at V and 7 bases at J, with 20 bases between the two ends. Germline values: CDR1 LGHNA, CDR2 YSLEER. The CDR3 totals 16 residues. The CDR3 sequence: CASSRDPRGLGNTIYF. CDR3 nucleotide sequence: TGCGCCAGCAGCCGTGACCCACGAGGGTTAGGTAACACCATATATTTT.

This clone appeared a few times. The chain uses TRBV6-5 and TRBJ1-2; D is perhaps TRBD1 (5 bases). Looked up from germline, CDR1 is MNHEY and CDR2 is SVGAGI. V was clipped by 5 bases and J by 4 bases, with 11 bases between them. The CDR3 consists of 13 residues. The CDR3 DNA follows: TGTGCCAGCAGTCCTGTTGGGGCCTATGGCTACACCTTC. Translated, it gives CASSPVGAYGYTF.

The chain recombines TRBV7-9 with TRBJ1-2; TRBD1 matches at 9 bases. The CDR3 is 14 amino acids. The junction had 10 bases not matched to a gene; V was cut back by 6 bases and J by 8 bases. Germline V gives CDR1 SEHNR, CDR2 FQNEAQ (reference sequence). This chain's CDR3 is CASSEDRGLTGYTF. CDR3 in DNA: TGTGCCAGCAGTGAGGACAGGGGATTAACGGGCTACACCTTC.

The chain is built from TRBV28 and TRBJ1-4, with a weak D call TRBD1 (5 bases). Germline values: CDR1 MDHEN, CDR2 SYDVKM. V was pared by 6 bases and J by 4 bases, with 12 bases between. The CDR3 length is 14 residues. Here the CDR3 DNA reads TGTGCCAGCAGCTCCGGGACTGGTAATGAAAAACTGTTTTTT. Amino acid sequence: CASSSGTGNEKLFF.

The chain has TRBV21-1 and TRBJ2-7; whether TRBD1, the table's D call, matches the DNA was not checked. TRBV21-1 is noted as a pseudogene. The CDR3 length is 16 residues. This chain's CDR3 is CASSLRGQENDYEQYF. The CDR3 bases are TGTGCCAGCAGCCTAAGGGGGCAGGAGAATGACTACGAGCAGTACTTC.

The CDR3 bases are TGTGCCAGTAGAAATCGGGTGCGTGAGTCCTACAATGAGCAGTTCTTC. It specifies CASRNRVRESYNEQFF. The chain recombines TRBV19 with TRBJ2-1; D is uncertain. V dropped 6 bases and J dropped 1 base, with 16 bases sitting between them. The CDR3 contains 16 residues. Germline V CDR1 and CDR2: LNHDA, SQIVND (reference sequence).

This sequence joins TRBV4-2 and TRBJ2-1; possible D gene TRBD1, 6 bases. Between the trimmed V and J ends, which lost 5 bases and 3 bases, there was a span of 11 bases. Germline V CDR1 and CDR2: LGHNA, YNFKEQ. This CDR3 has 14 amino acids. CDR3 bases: TGTGCCAGCAGCGGGGGCTTGGGCTACAATGAGCAGTTCTTC. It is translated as CASSGGLGYNEQFF.

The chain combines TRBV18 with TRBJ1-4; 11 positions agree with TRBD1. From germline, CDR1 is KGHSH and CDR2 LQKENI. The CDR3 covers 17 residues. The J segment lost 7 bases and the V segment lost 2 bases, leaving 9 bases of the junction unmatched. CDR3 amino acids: CASSPGTGGRDGEKLFF. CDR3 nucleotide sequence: TGTGCCAGCTCACCAGGGACAGGGGGTCGTGATGGTGAAAAACTGTTTTTT.

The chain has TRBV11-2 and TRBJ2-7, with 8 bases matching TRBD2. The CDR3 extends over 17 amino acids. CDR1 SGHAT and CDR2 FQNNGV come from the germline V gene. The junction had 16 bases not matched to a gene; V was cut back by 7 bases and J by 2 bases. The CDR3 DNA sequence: TGTGCCAGCAAGGGGAGGTTGACGGGAGGGCGGCCCTACGAGCAGTACTTC. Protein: CASKGRLTGGRPYEQYF.

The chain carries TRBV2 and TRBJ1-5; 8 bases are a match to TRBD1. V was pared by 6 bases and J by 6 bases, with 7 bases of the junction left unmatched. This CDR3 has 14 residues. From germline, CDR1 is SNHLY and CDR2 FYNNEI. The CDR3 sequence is CASSGTGFGQPQHF. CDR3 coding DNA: TGTGCCAGCAGCGGGACAGGTTTTGGTCAGCCCCAGCATTTT.

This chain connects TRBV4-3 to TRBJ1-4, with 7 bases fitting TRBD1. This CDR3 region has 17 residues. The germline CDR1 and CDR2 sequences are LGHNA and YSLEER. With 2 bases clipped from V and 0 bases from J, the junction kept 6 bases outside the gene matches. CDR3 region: CASSQYGQGATNEKLFF. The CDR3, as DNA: TGCGCCAGCAGCCAATACGGCCAGGGGGCAACTAATGAAAAACTGTTTTTT.

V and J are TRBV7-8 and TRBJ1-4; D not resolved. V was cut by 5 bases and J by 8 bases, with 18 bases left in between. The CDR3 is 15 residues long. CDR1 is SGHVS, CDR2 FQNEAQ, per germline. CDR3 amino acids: CASSPRRRREEKLFF. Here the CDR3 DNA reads TGTGCCAGCAGCCCCAGGAGGCGGCGGGAAGAAAAACTGTTTTTT.

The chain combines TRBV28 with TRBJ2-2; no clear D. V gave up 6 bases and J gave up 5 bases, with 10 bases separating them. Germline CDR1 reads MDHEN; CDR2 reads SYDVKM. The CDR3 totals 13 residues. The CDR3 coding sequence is TGTGCCAGCAGAATGACGAGGACCGGGGAGCTGTTTTTT. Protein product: CASRMTRTGELFF. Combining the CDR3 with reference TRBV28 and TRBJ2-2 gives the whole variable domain DVKVTQSSRYLVKRTGEKVFLECVQDMDHENMFWYRQDPGLGLRLIYFSYDVKMKEKGDIPEGYSVSREKKERFSLILESASTNQTSMYLCASRMTRTGELFFGEGSRLTVL.

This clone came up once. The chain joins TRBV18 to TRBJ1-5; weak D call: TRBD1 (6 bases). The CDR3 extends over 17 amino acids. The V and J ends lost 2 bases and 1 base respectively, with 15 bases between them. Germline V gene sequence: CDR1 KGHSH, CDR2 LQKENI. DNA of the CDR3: TGTGCCAGCTCACCAAAGTTGGCAGGGGCAAGCAATCAGCCCCAGCATTTT. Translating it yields CASSPKLAGASNQPQHF.

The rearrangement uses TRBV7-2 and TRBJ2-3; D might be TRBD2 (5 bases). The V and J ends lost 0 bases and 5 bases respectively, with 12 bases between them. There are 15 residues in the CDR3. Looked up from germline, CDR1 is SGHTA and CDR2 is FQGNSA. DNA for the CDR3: TGTGCCAGCAGCTTAGCTGGGAGTTCACGAGATACGCAGTATTTT. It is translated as CASSLAGSSRDTQYF.

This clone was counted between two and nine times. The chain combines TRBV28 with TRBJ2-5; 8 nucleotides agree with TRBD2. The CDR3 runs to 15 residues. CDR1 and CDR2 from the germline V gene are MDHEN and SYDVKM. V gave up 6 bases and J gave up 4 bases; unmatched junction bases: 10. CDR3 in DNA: TGTGCCAGCAGAGAAGCGGGGGCGTCGGGAGAGACCCAGTACTTC. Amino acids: CASREAGASGETQYF.

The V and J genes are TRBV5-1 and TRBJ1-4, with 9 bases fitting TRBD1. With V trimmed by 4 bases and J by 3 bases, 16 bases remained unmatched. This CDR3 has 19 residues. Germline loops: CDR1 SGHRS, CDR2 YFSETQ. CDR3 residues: CASSPGQTGGAGANEKLFF. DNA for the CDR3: TGCGCCAGCAGCCCGGGGCAAACAGGGGGCGCCGGGGCTAATGAAAAACTGTTTTTT. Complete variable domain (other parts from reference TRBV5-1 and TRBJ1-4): KAGVTQTPRYLIKTRGQQVTLSCSPISGHRSVSWYQQTPGQGLQFLFEYFSETQRNKGNFPGRFSGRQFSNSRSEMNVSTLELGDSALYLCASSPGQTGGAGANEKLFFGSGTQLSVL.